Sequencing of this TCR beta chain was carried out in a study of human T cells and chemical hapten exposure. TCRdb re-called the RACE reads with MiXCR, one entry per CDR3 protein. The table includes about 84,000 distinct CDR3 sequences, 10% to 12% detected once. Germline V CDR1 and CDR2: KGHSH, LQKENI. Trimming left V 4 bases short and J 1 base short, with 12 bases between. The CDR3 runs to 15 residues. Time point specified: patch test 3, about 24 weeks after DPC sensitization. Treatment in this sample: therapeutic diphenylcyclopropenone sensitization with weekly scalp DPC. This clonotype was detected ten times or more.

The input for sequencing was whole blood, taken in connection with sensitization to the hapten diphenylcyclopropenone (DPC). The chain combines TRBV18 with TRBJ2-3; perhaps TRBD2 as D (5 bases). The TCR sequence derives from a woman aged 45-65 years with alopecia areata. Some clones in this sample may be carry-over from other donors' samples. CDR3 sequence reads: CASSQTGGGTDTQYF. CDR3 nucleotides: TGTGCCAGCTCACAAACCGGAGGTGGCACAGATACGCAGTATTTT. Full variable domain (remainder filled in from reference TRBV18 and TRBJ2-3): NAGVMQNPRHLVRRRGQEARLRCSPMKGHSHVYWYRQLPEEGLKFMVYLQKENIIDESGMPKERFSAEFPKEGPSILRIQQVVRGDSAAYFCASSQTGGGTDTQYFGPGTRLTVL.